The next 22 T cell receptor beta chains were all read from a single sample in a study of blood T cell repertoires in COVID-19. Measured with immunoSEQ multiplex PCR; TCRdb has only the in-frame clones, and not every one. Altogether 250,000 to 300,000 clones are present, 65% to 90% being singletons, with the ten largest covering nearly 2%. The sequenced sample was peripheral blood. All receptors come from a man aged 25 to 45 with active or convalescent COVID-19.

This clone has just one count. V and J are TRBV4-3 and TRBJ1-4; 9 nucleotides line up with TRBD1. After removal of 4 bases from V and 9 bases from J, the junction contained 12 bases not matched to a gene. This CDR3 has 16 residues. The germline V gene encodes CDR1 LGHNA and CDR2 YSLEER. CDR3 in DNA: TGCGCCAGCAGCCCTCTCTCCCGGGACAGGGAGAAAAAACTGTTTTTT. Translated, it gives CASSPLSRDREKKLFF.

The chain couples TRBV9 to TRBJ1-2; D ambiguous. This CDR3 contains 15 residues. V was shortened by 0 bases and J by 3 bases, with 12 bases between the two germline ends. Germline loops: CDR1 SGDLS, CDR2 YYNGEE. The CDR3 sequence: CASSVAVTGDYGYTF. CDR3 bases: TGTGCCAGCAGCGTAGCTGTGACTGGAGACTATGGCTACACCTTC.

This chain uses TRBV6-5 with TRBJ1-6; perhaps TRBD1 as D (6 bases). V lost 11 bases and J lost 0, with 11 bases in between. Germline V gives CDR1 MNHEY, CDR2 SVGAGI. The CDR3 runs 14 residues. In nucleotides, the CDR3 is TGTGCCGCGGGGGCCAGCTCCTATAATTCACCCCTCCACTTT. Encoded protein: CAAGASSYNSPLHF.

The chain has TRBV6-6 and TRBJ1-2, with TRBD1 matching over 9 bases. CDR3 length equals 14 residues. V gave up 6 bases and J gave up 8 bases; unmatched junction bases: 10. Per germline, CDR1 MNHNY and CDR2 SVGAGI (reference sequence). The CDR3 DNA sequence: TGTGCCAGCAGCCTAGACAGGGGGTCTATGGGCTACACCTTC. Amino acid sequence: CASSLDRGSMGYTF.

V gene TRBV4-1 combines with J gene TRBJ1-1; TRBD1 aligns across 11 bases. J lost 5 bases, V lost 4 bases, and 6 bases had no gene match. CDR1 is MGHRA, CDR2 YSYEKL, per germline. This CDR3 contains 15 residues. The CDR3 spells CASSRGTGGVTEAFF. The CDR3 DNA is TGCGCCAGCAGCCGAGGGACAGGGGGGGTAACTGAAGCTTTCTTT.

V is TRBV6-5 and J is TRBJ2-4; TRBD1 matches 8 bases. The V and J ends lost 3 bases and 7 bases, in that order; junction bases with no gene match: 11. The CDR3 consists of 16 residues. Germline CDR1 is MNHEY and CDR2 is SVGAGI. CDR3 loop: CASSYGTGRMGNIQYF. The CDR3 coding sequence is TGTGCCAGCAGTTATGGGACAGGCCGAATGGGTAACATTCAGTACTTC.

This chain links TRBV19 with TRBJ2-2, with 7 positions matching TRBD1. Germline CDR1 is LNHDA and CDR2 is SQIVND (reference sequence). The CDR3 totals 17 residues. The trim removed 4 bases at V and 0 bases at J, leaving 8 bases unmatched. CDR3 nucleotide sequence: TGTGCCAGTAGTACTTGGACAGGACCTTCGAACACCGGGGAGCTGTTTTTT. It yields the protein CASSTWTGPSNTGELFF.

This CDR3 reads CASSLRGGGPFSLHF. Here the CDR3 DNA reads TGTGCCAGCAGTCTAAGGGGCGGGGGGCCCTTCTCCCTCCACTTT. This rearrangement joins TRBV5-6 to TRBJ1-6, with a weak D call TRBD1 (6 bases). V lost 5 bases, J lost 14 bases, and 23 bases lay in between. Germline CDR1 and CDR2: SGHDT and YYEEEE. CDR3 length: 15 residues.

The CDR3 spells CASRILAGQETQYF. The CDR3 DNA sequence: TGTGCCAGCAGAATACTAGCGGGGCAAGAGACCCAGTACTTC. The chain combines TRBV2 with TRBJ2-5, with 10 bases aligning to TRBD2. Germline V gene data show CDR1 as SNHLY and CDR2 as FYNNEI. J gave up 2 bases and V 6 bases, and 3 bases lay outside the gene matches. There are 14 residues in the CDR3.

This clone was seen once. The CDR3 reads CASSIAVGGRTGELFF. The CDR3 DNA is TGTGCCAGTAGTATAGCGGTGGGGGGGCGCACCGGGGAGCTGTTTTTT. The chain uses TRBV19 and TRBJ2-2, with a weak D call TRBD2 (7 bases). This CDR3 comprises 16 residues. Per the germline V gene, CDR1 is LNHDA and CDR2 is SQIVND (reference sequence). The ends were cut back, 1 base at V and 4 bases at J, with 13 bases in the middle. The whole variable domain, remainder taken from reference TRBV19 and TRBJ2-2, is DGGITQSPKYLFRKEGQNVTLSCEQNLNHDAMYWYRQDPGQGLRLIYYSQIVNDFQKGDIAEGYSVSREKKESFPLTVTSAQKNPTAFYLCASSIAVGGRTGELFFGEGSRLTVL.

The CDR3 DNA sequence: TGTGCCAGCAGCCGGACTAGCTTCCTGACAGATACGCAGTATTTT. Its translation: CASSRTSFLTDTQYF. The chain has TRBV3-1 (or the pseudogene TRBV3-2) and TRBJ2-3; 8 bases match TRBD2. Germline assignment: CDR1 LGHDT and CDR2 YNNKEL (reference sequence). The CDR3 is 15 amino acids. Losses at the gene ends were 4 bases for V and 3 bases for J; bases not matched to a gene: 6.

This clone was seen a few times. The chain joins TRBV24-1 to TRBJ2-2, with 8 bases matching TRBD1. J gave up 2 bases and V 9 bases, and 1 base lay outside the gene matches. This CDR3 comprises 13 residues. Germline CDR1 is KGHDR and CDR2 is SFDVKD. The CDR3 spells CATGTGNTGELFF. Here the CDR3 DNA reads TGTGCCACCGGGACAGGCAACACCGGGGAGCTGTTTTTT.

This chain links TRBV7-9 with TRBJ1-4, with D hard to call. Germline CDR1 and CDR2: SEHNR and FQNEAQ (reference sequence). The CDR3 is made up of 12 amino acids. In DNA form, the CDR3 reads TGTGCGACACGAAGGCATAATGAAAAACTGTTTTTT. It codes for CATRRHNEKLFF.

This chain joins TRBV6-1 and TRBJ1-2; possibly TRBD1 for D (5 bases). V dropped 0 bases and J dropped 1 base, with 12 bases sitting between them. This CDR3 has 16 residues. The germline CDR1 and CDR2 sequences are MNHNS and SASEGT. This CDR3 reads CASSEAGPALNYGYTF. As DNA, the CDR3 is TGTGCCAGCAGTGAAGCGGGGCCAGCCCTTAACTATGGCTACACCTTC.

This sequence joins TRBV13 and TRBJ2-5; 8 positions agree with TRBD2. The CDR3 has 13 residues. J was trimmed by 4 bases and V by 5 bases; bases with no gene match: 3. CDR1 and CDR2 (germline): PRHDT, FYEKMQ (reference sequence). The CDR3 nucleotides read TGTGCCAGCAGCGTCCGGGGGGGAGAGACCCAGTACTTC. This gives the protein CASSVRGGETQYF.

The CDR3 coding sequence is TGTGCCAGCTCAAGCGGGACAGGGGCGAACACTGAAGCTTTCTTT. Amino acid sequence: CASSSGTGANTEAFF. V usage is TRBV18 and J usage is TRBJ1-1, with TRBD1 matching 10 bases. The CDR3 covers 15 residues. Germline V lookup: CDR1 KGHSH, CDR2 LQKENI. The J segment lost 1 base and the V segment lost 5 bases, leaving 4 bases of the junction unmatched.

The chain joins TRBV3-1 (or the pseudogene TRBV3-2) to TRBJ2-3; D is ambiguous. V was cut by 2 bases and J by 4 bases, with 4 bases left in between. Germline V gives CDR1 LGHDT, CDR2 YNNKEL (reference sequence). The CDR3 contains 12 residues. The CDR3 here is CASSQISDTQYF. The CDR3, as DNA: TGTGCCAGCAGCCAAATCTCAGATACGCAGTATTTT.

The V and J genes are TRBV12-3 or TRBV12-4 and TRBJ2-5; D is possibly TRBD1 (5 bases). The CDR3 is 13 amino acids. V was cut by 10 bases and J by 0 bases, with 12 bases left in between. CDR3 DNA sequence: TGTGCCACATGTAGACAGAACCAAGAGACCCAGTACTTC. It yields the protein CATCRQNQETQYF.

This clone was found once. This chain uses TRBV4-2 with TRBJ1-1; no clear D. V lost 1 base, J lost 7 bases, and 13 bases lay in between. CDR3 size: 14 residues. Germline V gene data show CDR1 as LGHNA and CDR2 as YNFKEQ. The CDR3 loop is CASSQGTTFVEAFF. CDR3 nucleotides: TGTGCCAGCAGCCAAGGGACTACCTTTGTTGAAGCTTTCTTT.

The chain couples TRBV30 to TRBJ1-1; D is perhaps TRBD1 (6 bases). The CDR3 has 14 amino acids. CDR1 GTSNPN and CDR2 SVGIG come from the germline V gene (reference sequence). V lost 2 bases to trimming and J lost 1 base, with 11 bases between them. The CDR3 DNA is TGTGCCTGGAGTCGAGCACAGGGGAACACTGAAGCTTTCTTT. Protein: CAWSRAQGNTEAFF.

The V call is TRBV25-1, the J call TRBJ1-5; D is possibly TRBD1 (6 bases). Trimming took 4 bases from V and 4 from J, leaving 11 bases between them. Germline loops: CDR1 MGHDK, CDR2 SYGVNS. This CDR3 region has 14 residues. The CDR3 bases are TGTGCCAGCAGTGGACAGGAAGTGAATCAGCCCCAGCATTTT. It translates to CASSGQEVNQPQHF.

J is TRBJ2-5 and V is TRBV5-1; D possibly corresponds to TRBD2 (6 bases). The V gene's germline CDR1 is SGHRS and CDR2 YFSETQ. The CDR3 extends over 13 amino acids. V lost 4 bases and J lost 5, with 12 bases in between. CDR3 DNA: TGCGCCAGCAGCCAGACTAGTGGGGAGACCCAGTACTTC. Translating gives CASSQTSGETQYF.